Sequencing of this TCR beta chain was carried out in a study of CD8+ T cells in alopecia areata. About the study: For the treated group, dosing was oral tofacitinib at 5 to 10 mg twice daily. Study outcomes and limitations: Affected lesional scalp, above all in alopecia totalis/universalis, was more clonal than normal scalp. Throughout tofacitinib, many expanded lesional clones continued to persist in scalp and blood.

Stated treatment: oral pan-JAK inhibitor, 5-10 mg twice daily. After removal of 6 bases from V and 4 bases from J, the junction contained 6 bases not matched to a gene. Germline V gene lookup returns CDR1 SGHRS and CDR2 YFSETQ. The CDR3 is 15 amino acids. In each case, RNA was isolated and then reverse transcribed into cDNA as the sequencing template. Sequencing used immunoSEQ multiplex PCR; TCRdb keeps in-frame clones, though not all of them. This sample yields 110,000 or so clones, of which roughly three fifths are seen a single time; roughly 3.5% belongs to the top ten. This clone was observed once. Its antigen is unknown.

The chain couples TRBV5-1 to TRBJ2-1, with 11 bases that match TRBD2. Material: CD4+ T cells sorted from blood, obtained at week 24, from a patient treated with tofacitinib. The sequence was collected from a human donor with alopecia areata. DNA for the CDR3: TGCGCCAGCATCCCACTAGCGGGGGCTTACAATGAGCAGTTCTTC. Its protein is CASIPLAGAYNEQFF.